This T cell receptor beta chain comes out of a study of T-cell reconstitution after alpha-beta-depleted transplantation in children. This clonotype was recorded many times. CDR3 length: 15 residues. V was cut by 7 bases and J by 4 bases, with 19 bases left in between. The TCRbeta library was prepared with unique molecular identifiers. TCRdb passed the PCR reads through MiXCR, listing each CDR3 protein once. The sample consists of 380,000 or so distinct CDR3 sequences, 10% to 15% of them appearing once. The chain combines TRBV12-3 or TRBV12-4 with TRBJ2-5; D is undetermined. Sample: PBMCs, taken from the stem cell graft. This receptor was obtained from a human donor who donated a stem cell graft to a child with Fanconi anemia. Here the CDR3 DNA reads TGTGCCAGCACCGAAACCCACTCTCGAGGAGAGACCCAGTACTTC. The encoded protein is CASTETHSRGETQYF.